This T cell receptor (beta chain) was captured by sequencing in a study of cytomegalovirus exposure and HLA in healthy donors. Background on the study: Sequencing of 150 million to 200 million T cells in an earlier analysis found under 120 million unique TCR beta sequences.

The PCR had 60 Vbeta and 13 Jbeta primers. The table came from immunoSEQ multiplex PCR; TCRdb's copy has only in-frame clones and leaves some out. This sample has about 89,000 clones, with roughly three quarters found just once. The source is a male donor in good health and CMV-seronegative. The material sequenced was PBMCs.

In DNA, the CDR3 is TGTGCCAGCAGCGTGGGACTAGCGGGGGCCCCCCAAGAGACCCAGTACTTC. It encodes CASSVGLAGAPQETQYF. The chain couples TRBV9 to TRBJ2-5, with TRBD2 matching over 14 bases. V was clipped by 2 bases and J by 1 base; unmatched bases: 4. The CDR3 length is 17 residues. In germline, CDR1 is SGDLS, CDR2 YYNGEE.